These 8 T cell receptor beta chains originate from one sample sequenced in a study of T cell responses to AZD1222 COVID-19 vaccine. The table came from immunoSEQ multiplex PCR; TCRdb's copy has only in-frame clones and leaves some out. The sample lists roughly 100,000 clones, more than 75% occurring once. The starting material was peripheral blood, obtained on day 0 of AZD1222 vaccination. These receptors came from an adult in good health.

This clone was seen only a few times. The chain uses TRBV6-2 or TRBV6-3 and TRBJ2-7; D is unresolved. The CDR3 sequence is 14 residues long. CDR1 and CDR2 from the germline V gene are MNHEY and SVGEGT. Trimming took off 4 bases at V and 6 bases at J, with 16 bases between the two ends. The CDR3 DNA sequence: TGTGCCAGCAGTTTTGAGTTTTTTATCTCCGAGCAGTACTTC. Protein product: CASSFEFFISEQYF.

The CDR3 sequence is CASSFGTVNEKLFF. Here the CDR3 DNA reads TGCGCCAGCAGCTTTGGGACAGTAAATGAAAAACTGTTTTTT. The chain recombines TRBV4-1 with TRBJ1-4, with 7 bases fitting TRBD1. Germline CDR1 is MGHRA and CDR2 is YSYEKL. The CDR3 loop spans 14 amino acids. V lost 5 bases, J lost 5 bases, and 5 bases stayed unmatched.

This chain links TRBV29-1 with TRBJ1-1; the D gene is possibly TRBD1 (5 bases). Trimming pared 4 bases from V and 3 bases from J, leaving 12 bases between. The germline CDR1 and CDR2 sequences are SQVTM and ANQGSEA. This CDR3 region has 13 residues. The CDR3 DNA follows: TGCAGCGTTGCCCTTGGGGGGGACACTGAAGCTTTCTTT. It is translated as CSVALGGDTEAFF.

This chain links TRBV2 with TRBJ2-7; 8 nucleotides agree with TRBD1. Germline V CDR1 and CDR2: SNHLY, FYNNEI. CDR3 length equals 14 residues. Trimming took 7 bases from V and 3 from J; bases not matched to a gene: 8. The CDR3 protein is CASIADRVSYEQYF. The DNA of the CDR3 is TGTGCCAGCATCGCGGACAGGGTTAGCTACGAGCAGTACTTC.

CDR3: CASRFSGQKNIQYF. Written as DNA, the CDR3 is TGTGCCAGCAGATTCTCGGGACAGAAAAACATTCAGTACTTC. The chain combines TRBV3-1 (or the pseudogene TRBV3-2) with TRBJ2-4, with 7 positions matching TRBD1. The CDR3 length is 14 residues. Per the germline V gene, CDR1 is LGHDT and CDR2 is YNNKEL (reference sequence). Germline trimming cut 6 bases from V and 4 bases from J; bases unmatched to any gene: 6.

This clone appeared a few times. The gene calls are TRBV28 and TRBJ1-1; TRBD1 might be the D (5 bases). The CDR3 has 14 amino acids. V lost 5 bases and J 1 base, leaving 11 bases between the germline ends. Germline assignment: CDR1 MDHEN and CDR2 SYDVKM. The CDR3 loop is CASSPSGGNTEAFF. The CDR3, as DNA: TGTGCCAGCAGTCCCTCTGGGGGGAACACTGAAGCTTTCTTT.

The rearrangement links TRBV7-2 to TRBJ1-6; 9 nucleotides line up with TRBD1. V lost 4 bases, J lost 5 bases, and 3 bases stayed unmatched. Germline CDR1 SGHTA, CDR2 FQGNSA. The length of the CDR3 is 15 residues. The CDR3 region is CASSSTGGNNSPLHF. CDR3 in DNA: TGTGCCAGCAGCTCGACAGGGGGTAATAATTCACCCCTCCACTTT.

The J gene is TRBJ1-3, the V gene TRBV7-9; D is unresolved. Germline V lookup: CDR1 SEHNR, CDR2 FQNEAQ (reference sequence). The V gene lost 5 bases and the J gene lost 3 bases, with 20 bases spanning the gap. The CDR3 extends over 17 amino acids. CDR3 coding DNA: TGTGCCAGCAGCCAACCTCCCCGGATTTCTCTTGGAAACACCATATATTTT. It yields the protein CASSQPPRISLGNTIYF.